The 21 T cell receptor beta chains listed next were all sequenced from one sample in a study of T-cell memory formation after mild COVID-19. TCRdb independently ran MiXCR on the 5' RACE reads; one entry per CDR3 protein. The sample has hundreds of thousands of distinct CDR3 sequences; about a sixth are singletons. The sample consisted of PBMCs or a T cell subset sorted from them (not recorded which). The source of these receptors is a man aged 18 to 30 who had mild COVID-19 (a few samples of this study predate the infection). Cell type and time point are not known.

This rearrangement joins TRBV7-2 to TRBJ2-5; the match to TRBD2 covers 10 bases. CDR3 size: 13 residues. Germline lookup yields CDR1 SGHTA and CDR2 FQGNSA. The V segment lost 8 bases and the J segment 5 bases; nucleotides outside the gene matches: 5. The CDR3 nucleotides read TGTGCCAGCGCAATTAGCGGGGGGGAGACCCAGTACTTC. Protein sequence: CASAISGGETQYF.

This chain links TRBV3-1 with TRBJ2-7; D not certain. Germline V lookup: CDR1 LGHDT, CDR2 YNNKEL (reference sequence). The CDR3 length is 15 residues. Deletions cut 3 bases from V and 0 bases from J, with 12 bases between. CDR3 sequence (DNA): TGTGCCAGCAGCCATCGTCTAGAGGACTCCTACGAGCAGTACTTC. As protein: CASSHRLEDSYEQYF.

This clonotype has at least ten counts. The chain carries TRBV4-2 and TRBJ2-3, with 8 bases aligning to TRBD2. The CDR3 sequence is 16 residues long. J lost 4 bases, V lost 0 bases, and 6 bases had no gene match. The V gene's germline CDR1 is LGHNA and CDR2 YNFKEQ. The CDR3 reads CASSQDIGGASDTQYF. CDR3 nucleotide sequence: TGTGCCAGCAGCCAAGATATCGGGGGGGCTTCAGATACGCAGTATTTT.

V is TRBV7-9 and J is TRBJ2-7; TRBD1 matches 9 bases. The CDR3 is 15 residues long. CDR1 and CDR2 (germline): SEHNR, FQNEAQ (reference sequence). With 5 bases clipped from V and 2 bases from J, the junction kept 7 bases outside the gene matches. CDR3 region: CASSPGTGKPYEQYF. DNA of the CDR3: TGTGCCAGCAGCCCGGGGACAGGGAAGCCCTACGAGCAGTACTTC.

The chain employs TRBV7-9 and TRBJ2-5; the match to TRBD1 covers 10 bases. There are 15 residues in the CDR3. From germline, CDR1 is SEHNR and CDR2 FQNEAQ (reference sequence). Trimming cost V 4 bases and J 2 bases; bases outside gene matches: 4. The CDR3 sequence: CASSSGQGLQETQYF. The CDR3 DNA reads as TGTGCCAGCAGCTCGGGACAGGGGTTACAAGAGACCCAGTACTTC.

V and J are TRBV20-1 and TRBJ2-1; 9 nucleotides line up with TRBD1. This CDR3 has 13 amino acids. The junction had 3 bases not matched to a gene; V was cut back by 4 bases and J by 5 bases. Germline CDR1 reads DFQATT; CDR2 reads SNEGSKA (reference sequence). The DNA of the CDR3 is TGCAGTGCTACCTGGGACAGGGACAATGAGCAGTTCTTC. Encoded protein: CSATWDRDNEQFF.

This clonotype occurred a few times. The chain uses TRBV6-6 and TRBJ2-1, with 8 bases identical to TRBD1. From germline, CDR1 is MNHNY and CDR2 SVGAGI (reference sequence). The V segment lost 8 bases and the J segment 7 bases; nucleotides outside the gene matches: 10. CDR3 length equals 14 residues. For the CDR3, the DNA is TGTGCCAGCGGTATTAGACAGGGGAAAAATGAGCAGTTCTTC. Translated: CASGIRQGKNEQFF.

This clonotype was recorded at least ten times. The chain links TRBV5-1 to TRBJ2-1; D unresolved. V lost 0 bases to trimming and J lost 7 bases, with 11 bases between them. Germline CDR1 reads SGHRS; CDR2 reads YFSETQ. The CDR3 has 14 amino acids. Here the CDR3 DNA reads TGCGCCAGCAGCTTGGGTACCCGTGGTAATGAGCAGTTCTTC. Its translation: CASSLGTRGNEQFF. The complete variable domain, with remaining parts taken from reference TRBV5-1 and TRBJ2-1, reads KAGVTQTPRYLIKTRGQQVTLSCSPISGHRSVSWYQQTPGQGLQFLFEYFSETQRNKGNFPGRFSGRQFSNSRSEMNVSTLELGDSALYLCASSLGTRGNEQFFGPGTRLTVL.

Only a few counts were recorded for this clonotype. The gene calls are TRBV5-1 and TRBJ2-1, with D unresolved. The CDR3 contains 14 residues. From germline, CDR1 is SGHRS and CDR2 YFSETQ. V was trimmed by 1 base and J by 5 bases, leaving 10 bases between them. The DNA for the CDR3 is TGCGCCAGCAGCTTGTCCGGACGGAACAATGAGCAGTTCTTC. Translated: CASSLSGRNNEQFF.

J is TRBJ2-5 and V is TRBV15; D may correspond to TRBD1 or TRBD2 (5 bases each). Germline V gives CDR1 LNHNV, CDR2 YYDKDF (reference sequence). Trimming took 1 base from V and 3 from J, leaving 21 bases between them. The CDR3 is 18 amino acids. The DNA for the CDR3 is TGTGCCACCAGCAGAGCCCCTCCAGGGACGACTGTTGAAGAGACCCAGTACTTC. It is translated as CATSRAPPGTTVEETQYF.

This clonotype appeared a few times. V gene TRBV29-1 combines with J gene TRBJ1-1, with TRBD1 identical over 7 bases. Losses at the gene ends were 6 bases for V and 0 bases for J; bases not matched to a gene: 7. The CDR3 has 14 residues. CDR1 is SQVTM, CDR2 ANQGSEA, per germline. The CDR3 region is CSVPGQPMNTEAFF. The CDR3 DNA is TGCAGCGTGCCGGGACAGCCGATGAACACTGAAGCTTTCTTT.

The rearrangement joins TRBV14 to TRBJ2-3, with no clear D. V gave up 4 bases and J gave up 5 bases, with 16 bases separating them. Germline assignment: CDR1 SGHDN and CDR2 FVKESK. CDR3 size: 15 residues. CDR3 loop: CASSPSGVLKDTQYF. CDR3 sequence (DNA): TGTGCCAGCAGCCCCTCTGGGGTACTCAAAGATACGCAGTATTTT.

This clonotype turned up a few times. CDR3: CASPPRTSGVPANTGELFF. The CDR3 DNA reads TGTGCCAGCCCCCCGCGGACTAGCGGGGTTCCGGCGAACACCGGGGAGCTGTTTTTT. The chain combines TRBV7-9 with TRBJ2-2; 12 bases agree with TRBD2. The germline CDR1 and CDR2 sequences are SEHNR and FQNEAQ (reference sequence). This CDR3 has 19 residues. V lost 8 bases to trimming and J lost 0 bases; unmatched junction nucleotides: 13.

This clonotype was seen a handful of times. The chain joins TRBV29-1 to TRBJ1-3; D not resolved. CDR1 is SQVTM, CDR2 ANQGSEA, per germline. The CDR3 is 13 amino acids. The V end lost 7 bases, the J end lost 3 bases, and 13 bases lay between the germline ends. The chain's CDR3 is CSAAARIGNTIYF. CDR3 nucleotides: TGCAGCGCTGCTGCCCGAATTGGAAACACCATATATTTT.

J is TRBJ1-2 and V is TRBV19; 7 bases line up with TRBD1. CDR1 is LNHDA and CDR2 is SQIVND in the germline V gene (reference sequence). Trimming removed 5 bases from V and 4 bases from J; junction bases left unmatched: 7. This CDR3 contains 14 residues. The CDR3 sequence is CASSPLGGFYGYTF. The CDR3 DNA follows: TGTGCCAGTAGTCCCCTAGGGGGCTTCTATGGCTACACCTTC.

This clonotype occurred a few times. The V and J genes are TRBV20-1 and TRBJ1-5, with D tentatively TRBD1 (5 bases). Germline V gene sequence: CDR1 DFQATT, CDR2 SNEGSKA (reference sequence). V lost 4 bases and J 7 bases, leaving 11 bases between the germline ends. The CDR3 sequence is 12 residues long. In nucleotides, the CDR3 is TGCAGTGCTAAGAGGGGTGGGCAGCCCCAGCATTTT. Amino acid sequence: CSAKRGGQPQHF.

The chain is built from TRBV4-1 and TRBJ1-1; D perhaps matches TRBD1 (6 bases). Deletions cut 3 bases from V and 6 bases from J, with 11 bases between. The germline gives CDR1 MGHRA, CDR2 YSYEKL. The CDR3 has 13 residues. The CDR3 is CASSHEGGSEAFF. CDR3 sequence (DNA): TGCGCCAGCAGCCACGAGGGGGGGTCTGAAGCTTTCTTT.

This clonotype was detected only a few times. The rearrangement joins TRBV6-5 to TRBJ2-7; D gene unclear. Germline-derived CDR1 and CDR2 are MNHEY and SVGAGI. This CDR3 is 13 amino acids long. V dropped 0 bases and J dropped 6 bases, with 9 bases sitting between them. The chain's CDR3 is CASSYSMGSEQYV. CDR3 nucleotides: TGTGCCAGCAGTTACTCGATGGGTTCCGAGCAGTACGTC.

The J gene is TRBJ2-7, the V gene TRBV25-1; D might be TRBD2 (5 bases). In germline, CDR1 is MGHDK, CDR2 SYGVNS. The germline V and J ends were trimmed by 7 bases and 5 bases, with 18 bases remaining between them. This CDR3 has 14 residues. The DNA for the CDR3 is TGTGCCAGCACCAGACACCGCGCGGGCGACGAGCAGTACTTC. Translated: CASTRHRAGDEQYF.

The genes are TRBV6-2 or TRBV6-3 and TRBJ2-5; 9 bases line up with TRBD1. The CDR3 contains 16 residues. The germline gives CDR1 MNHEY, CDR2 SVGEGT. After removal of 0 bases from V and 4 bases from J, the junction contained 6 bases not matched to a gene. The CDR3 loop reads CASSYSRGTGRETQYF. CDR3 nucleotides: TGTGCCAGCAGTTACTCGAGGGGGACAGGGCGAGAGACCCAGTACTTC.

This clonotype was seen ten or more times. The CDR3 spells CASSWRGRDSTQYF. Here the CDR3 DNA reads TGCGCCAGCAGCTGGAGGGGACGGGACTCGACCCAGTACTTC. The V and J genes are TRBV5-1 and TRBJ2-5; tentatively, D is TRBD2 (6 bases). In germline, CDR1 is SGHRS, CDR2 YFSETQ. CDR3 size: 14 residues. V dropped 3 bases and J dropped 7 bases, with 16 bases sitting between them.